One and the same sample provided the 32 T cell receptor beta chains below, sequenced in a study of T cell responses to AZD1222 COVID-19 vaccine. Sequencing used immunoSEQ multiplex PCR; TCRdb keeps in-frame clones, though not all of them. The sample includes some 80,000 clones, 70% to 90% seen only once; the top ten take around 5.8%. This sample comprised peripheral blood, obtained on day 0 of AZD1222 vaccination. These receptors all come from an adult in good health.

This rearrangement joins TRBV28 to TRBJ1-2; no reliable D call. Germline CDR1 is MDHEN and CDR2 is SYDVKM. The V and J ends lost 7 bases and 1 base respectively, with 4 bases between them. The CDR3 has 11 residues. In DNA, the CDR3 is TGTGCCAGCAAAATTAACTATGGCTACACCTTC. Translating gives CASKINYGYTF.

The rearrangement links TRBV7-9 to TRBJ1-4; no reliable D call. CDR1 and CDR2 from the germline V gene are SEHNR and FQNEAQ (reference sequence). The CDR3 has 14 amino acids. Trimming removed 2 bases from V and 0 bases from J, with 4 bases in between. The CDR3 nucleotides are TGTGCCAGCAGCTTACGCGCAACTAATGAAAAACTGTTTTTT. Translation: CASSLRATNEKLFF.

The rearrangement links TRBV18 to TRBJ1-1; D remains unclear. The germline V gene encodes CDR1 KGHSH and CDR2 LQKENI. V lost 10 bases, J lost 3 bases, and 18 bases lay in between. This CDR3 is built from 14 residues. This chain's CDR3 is CATLNEGLYTEAFF. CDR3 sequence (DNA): TGTGCCACCTTAAACGAAGGATTGTACACTGAAGCTTTCTTT. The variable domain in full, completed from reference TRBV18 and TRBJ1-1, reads NAGVMQNPRHLVRRRGQEARLRCSPMKGHSHVYWYRQLPEEGLKFMVYLQKENIIDESGMPKERFSAEFPKEGPSILRIQQVVRGDSAAYFCATLNEGLYTEAFFGQGTRLTVV.

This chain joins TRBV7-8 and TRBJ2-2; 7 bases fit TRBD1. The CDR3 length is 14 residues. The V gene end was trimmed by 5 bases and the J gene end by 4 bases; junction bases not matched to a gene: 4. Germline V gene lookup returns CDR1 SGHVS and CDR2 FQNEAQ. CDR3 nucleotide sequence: TGTGCCAGCAGCCGACAGGGTCCCACCGGGGAGCTGTTTTTT. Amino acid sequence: CASSRQGPTGELFF.

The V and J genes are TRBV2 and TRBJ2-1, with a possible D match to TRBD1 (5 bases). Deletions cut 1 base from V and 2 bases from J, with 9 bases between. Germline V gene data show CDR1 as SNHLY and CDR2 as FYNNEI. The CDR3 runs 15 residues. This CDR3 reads CASSEGGRTYNEQFF. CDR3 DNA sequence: TGTGCCAGCAGTGAAGGGGGCAGAACCTACAATGAGCAGTTCTTC.

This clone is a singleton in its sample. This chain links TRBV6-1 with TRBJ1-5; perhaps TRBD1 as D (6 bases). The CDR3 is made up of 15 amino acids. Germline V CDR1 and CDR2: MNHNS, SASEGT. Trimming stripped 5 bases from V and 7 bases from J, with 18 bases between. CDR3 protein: CASSPLSGASQPQHF. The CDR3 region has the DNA TGTGCCAGCAGTCCCCTGTCGGGGGCTTCGCAGCCCCAGCATTTT.

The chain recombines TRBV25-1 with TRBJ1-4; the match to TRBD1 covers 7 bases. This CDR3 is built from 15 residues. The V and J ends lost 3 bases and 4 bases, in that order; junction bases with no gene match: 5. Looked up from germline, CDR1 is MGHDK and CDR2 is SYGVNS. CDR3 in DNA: TGTGCCAGCAGTGAGATCAGGGGGAATAATGAAAAACTGTTTTTT. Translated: CASSEIRGNNEKLFF. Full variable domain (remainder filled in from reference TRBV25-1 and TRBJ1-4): EADIYQTPRYLVIGTGKKITLECSQTMGHDKMYWYQQDPGMELHLIHYSYGVNSTEKGDLSSESTVSRIRTEHFPLTLESARPSHTSQYLCASSEIRGNNEKLFFGSGTQLSVL.

The chain's CDR3 is CASSLDSSISGQFF. CDR3 DNA: TGTGCCAGCAGCTTAGATTCGTCCATTAGTGGGCAGTTCTTC. The V gene is TRBV11-2, the J gene TRBJ2-1; no clear D gene. Trimming took off 0 bases at V and 12 bases at J, with 15 bases between the two ends. Germline values: CDR1 SGHAT, CDR2 FQNNGV. The CDR3 loop spans 14 amino acids. Drawing the rest from reference TRBV11-2 and TRBJ2-1, the complete variable domain is EAGVAQSPRYKIIEKRQSVAFWCNPISGHATLYWYQQILGQGPKLLIQFQNNGVVDDSQLPKDRFSAERLKGVDSTLKIQPAKLEDSAVYLCASSLDSSISGQFFGPGTRLTVL.

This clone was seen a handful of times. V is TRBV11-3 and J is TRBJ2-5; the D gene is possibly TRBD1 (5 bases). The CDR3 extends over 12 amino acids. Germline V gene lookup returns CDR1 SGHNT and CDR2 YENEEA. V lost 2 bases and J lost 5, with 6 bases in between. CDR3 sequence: CASSLSGETQYF. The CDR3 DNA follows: TGTGCCAGCAGCTTATCAGGGGAGACCCAGTACTTC.

CDR3 coding DNA: TGTGCCAGCAGCGAAGGGCGGGGGCCTGGTAATGAAAAACTGTTTTTT. Its translation is CASSEGRGPGNEKLFF. V is TRBV7-3 and J is TRBJ1-4, with D perhaps TRBD1 (6 bases). The CDR3 totals 16 residues. Germline CDR1 and CDR2: SGHTA and FQGTGA. Trimming pared 5 bases from V and 4 bases from J, leaving 17 bases between.

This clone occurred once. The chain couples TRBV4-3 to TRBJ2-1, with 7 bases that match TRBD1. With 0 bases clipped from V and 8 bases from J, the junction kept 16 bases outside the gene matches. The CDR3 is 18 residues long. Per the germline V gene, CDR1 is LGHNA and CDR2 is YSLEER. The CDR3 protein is CASSQDRTGLVLGDEQFF. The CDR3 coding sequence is TGCGCCAGCAGCCAAGACAGGACAGGTCTGGTGTTAGGTGATGAGCAGTTCTTC.

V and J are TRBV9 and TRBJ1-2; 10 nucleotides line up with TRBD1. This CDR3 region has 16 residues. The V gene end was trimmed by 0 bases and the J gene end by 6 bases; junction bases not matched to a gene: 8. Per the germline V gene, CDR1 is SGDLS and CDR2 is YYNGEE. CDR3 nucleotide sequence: TGTGCCAGCAGCGTAGATCCCCTGACAGGGGGCAATGGCTACACCTTC. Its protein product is CASSVDPLTGGNGYTF.

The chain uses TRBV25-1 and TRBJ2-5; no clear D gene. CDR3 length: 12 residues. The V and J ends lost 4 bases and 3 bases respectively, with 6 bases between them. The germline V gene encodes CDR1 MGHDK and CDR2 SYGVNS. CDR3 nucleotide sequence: TGTGCCAGCAGTGTATCAGAAGAGACCCAGTACTTC. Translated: CASSVSEETQYF.

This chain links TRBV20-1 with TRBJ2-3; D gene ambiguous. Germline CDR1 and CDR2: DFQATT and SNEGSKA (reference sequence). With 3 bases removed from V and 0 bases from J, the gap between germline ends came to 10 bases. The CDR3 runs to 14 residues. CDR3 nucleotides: TGCAGTGCTAGTTACCGGGCTAGCACAGATACGCAGTATTTT. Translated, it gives CSASYRASTDTQYF.

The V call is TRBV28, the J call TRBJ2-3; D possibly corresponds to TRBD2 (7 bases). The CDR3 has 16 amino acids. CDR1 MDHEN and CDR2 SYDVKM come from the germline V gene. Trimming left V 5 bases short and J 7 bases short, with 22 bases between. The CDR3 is CASSPTGGGAGYTQYF. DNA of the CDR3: TGTGCCAGCAGTCCAACGGGGGGCGGGGCGGGATATACGCAGTATTTT.

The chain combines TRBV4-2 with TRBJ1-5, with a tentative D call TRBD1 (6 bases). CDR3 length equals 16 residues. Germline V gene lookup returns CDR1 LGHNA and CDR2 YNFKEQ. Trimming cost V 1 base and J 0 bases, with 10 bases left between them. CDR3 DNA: TGTGCCAGCAGCCAAGGGCCAGGGGATAGCAATCAGCCCCAGCATTTT. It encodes CASSQGPGDSNQPQHF.

CDR3 sequence reads: CASRVRANYGYTF. CDR3 nucleotides: TGTGCCAGCAGAGTGAGAGCTAACTATGGCTACACCTTC. The gene calls are TRBV6-5 and TRBJ1-2; D gene unclear. Germline loops: CDR1 MNHEY, CDR2 SVGAGI. The CDR3 covers 13 residues. The ends were cut back, 6 bases at V and 0 bases at J, with 8 bases in the middle.

This CDR3 is CASRPTGNPYGYTF. The CDR3 coding sequence is TGTGCCAGCAGGCCCACAGGGAACCCCTATGGCTACACCTTC. This chain links TRBV27 with TRBJ1-2; tentatively, D is TRBD1 (6 bases). The CDR3 length is 14 residues. Germline values: CDR1 MNHEY, CDR2 SMNVEV (reference sequence). Trimming stripped 6 bases from V and 4 bases from J, with 15 bases between.

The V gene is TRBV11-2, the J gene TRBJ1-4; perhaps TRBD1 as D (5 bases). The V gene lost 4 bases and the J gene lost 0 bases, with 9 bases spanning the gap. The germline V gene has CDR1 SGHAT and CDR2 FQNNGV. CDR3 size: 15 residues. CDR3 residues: CASSWTIATNEKLFF. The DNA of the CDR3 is TGTGCCAGCAGCTGGACAATCGCAACTAATGAAAAACTGTTTTTT.

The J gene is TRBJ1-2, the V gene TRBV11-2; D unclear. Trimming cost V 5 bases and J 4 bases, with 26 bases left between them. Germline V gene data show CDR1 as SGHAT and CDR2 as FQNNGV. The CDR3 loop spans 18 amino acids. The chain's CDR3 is CASSARLPVLGRGYGYTF. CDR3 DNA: TGTGCCAGCAGCGCCCGCCTCCCAGTATTGGGTCGGGGCTATGGCTACACCTTC.

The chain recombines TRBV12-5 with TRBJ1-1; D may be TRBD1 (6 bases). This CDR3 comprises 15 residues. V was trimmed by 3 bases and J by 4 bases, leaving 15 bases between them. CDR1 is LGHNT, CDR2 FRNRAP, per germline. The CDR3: CASGFSGGQGTEAFF. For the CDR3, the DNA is TGTGCTAGTGGTTTTTCGGGGGGCCAGGGCACTGAAGCTTTCTTT.

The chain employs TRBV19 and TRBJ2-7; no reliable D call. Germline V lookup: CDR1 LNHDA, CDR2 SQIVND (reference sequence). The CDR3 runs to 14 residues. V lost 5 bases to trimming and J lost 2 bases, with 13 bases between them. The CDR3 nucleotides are TGTGCCAGTAGTGGAAGTGAGGCGCCCTACGAGCAGTACTTC. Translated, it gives CASSGSEAPYEQYF. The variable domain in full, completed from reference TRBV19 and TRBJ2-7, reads DGGITQSPKYLFRKEGQNVTLSCEQNLNHDAMYWYRQDPGQGLRLIYYSQIVNDFQKGDIAEGYSVSREKKESFPLTVTSAQKNPTAFYLCASSGSEAPYEQYFGPGTRLTVT.

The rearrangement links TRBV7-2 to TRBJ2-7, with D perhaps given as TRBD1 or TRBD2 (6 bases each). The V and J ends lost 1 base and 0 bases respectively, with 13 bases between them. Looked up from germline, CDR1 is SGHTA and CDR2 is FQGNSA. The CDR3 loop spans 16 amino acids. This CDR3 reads CASSLVRGDTSYEQYF. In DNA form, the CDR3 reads TGTGCCAGCAGCTTAGTAAGGGGGGACACCTCCTACGAGCAGTACTTC. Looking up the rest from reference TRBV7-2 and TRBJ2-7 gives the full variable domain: GAGVSQSPSNKVTEKGKDVELRCDPISGHTALYWYRQSLGQGLEFLIYFQGNSAPDKSGLPSDRFSAERTGGSVSTLTIQRTQQEDSAVYLCASSLVRGDTSYEQYFGPGTRLTVT.

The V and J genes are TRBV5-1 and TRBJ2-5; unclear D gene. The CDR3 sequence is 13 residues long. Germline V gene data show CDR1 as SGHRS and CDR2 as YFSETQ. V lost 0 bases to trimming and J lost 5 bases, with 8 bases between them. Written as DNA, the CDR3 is TGCGCCAGCAGCTTGGGTCGCGTTGAGACCCAGTACTTC. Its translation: CASSLGRVETQYF. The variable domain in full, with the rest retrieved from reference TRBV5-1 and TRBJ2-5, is KAGVTQTPRYLIKTRGQQVTLSCSPISGHRSVSWYQQTPGQGLQFLFEYFSETQRNKGNFPGRFSGRQFSNSRSEMNVSTLELGDSALYLCASSLGRVETQYFGPGTRLLVL.

The DNA for the CDR3 is TGTGCCAGCAGCCACCTTAAGGACAGGGGGCGAGGCTACACCTTC. It specifies CASSHLKDRGRGYTF. The chain recombines TRBV3-1 (or the pseudogene TRBV3-2) with TRBJ1-2; TRBD1 matches at 11 bases. V dropped 3 bases and J dropped 8; count of bases not matched to a gene: 8. Germline V gene data show CDR1 as LGHDT and CDR2 as YNNKEL (reference sequence). The CDR3 loop spans 15 amino acids.

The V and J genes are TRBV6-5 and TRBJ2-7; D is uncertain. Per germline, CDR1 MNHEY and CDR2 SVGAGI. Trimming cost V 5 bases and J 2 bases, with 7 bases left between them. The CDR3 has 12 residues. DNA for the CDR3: TGTGCCAGCAGTCCTGGTCCCTACGAGCAGTACTTC. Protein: CASSPGPYEQYF.

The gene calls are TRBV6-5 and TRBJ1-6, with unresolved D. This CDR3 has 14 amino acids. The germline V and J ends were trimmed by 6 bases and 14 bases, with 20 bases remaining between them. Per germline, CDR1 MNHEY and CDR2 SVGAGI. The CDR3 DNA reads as TGTGCCAGCAGGCCCCGCAACGGCGGCTTTACCCTCCACTTT. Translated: CASRPRNGGFTLHF.

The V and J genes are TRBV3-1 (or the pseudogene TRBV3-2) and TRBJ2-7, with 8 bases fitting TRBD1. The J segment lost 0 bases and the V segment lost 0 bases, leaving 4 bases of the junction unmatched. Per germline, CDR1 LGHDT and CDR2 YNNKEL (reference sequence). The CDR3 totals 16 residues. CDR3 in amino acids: CASSQDSGQDSYEQYF. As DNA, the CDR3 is TGTGCCAGCAGCCAAGACTCGGGACAGGACTCCTACGAGCAGTACTTC.

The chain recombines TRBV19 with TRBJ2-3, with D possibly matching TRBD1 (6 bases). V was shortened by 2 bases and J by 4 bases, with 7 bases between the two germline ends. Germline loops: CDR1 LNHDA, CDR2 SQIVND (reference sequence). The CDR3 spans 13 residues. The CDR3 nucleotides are TGTGCCAGTAGTATAACAGGGTCAGATACGCAGTATTTT. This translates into CASSITGSDTQYF.

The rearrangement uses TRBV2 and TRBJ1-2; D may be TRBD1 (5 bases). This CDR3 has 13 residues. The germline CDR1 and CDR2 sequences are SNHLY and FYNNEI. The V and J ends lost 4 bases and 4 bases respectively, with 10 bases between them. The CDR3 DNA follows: TGTGCCAGCAGTGGGACAATGGTCTATGGCTACACCTTC. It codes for CASSGTMVYGYTF.

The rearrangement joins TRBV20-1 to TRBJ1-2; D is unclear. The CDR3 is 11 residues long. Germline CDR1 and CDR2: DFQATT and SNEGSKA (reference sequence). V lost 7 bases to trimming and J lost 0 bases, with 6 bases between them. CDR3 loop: CSGITNYGYTF. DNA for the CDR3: TGCAGTGGAATAACTAACTATGGCTACACCTTC.

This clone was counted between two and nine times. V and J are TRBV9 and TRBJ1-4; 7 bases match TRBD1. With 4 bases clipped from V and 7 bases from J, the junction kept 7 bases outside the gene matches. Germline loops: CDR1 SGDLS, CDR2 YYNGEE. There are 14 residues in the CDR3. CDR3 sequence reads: CASSPRQGSEKLFF. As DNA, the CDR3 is TGTGCCAGCAGCCCAAGACAGGGAAGTGAAAAACTGTTTTTT.